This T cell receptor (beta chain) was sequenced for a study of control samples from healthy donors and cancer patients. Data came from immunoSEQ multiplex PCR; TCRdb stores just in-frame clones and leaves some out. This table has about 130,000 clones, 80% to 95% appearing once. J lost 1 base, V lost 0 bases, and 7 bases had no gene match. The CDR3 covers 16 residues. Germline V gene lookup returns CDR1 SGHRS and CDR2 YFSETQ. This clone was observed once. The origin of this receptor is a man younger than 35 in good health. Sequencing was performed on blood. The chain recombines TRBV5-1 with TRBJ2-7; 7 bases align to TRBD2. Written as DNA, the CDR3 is TGCGCCAGCAGCTTGGGTGGAGCGGGGAAGTCCTACGAGCAGTACTTC. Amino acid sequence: CASSLGGAGKSYEQYF.